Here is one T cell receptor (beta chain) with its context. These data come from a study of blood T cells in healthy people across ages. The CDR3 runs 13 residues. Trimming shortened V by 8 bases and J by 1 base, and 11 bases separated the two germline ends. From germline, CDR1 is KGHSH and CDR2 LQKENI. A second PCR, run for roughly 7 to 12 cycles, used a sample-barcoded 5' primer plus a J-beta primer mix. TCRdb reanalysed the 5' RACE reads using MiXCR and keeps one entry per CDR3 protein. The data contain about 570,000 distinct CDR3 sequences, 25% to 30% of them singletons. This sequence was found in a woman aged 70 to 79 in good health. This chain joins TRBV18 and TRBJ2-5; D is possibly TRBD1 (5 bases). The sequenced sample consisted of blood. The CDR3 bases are TGTGCCAGCGCGCAGGGATTCCAAGAGACCCAGTACTTC. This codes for CASAQGFQETQYF.